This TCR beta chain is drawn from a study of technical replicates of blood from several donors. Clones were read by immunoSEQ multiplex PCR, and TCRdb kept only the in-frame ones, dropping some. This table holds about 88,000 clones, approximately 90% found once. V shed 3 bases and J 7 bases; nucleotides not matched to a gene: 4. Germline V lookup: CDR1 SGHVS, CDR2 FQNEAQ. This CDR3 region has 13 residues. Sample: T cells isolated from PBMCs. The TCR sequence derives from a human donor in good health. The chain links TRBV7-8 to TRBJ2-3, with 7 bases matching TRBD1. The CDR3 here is CASSFGQANTQYF. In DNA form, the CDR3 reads TGTGCCAGCAGCTTCGGACAGGCCAATACGCAGTATTTT.